The rows below give T cell receptor beta chains drawn from one sample of a study of T-cell memory formation after mild COVID-19. TCRdb called the 5' RACE reads again in MiXCR, with one record for every CDR3 protein. The repertoire consists of 280,000 or so distinct CDR3 sequences, with 7% to 10% occurring once and the leading ten covering around a fifth. Specimen: PBMCs or a T cell subset sorted from them (not recorded which). The receptors here all came from a young man who had mild COVID-19 (a few samples of this study predate the infection). Cell type and time point are not known. CDR3s leave out the opening cysteine and the closing phenylalanine or tryptophan. Fields, in order: clone size, V gene, CDR3 protein. Size tells how often a clone was seen (once, few, many) or the class of an expanded clone, and some rows leave it out.

>.|TRBV5-1
ASSFGVNTGELF
>few|TRBV12-3/TRBV12-4
ATGLRNSPYYGYT
>few|TRBV4-1
ASSQARQGADGYT
>few|TRBV11-2
ASSSDRWADTQY
>few|TRBV4-1
ASSPQSQKLIYGYT
>few|TRBV5-1
ASRPGQGWGAF
>.|TRBV12-3/TRBV12-4
ASSGDGSSGNTIY
>.|TRBV7-9
ASRSRGEQF
>.|TRBV15
ATSRDPSTYEKLF
>.|TRBV7-9
ASSLFGTSNEQF
>once|TRBV9
ASSVGQGTSEQF
>.|TRBV4-1
ASSQGLFGSTRTDTQY
>few|TRBV7-2
ASSHPITYEQY
>.|TRBV2
ASRGSGYEQY
>many|TRBV12-3/TRBV12-4
ASSRSGEIYEQY
>.|TRBV7-6
ASSSHRDREETQY
>few|TRBV20-1
SAGTPSYEQY
>many|TRBV7-9
AITTVMEKLF
>.|TRBV24-1
ATSGTGGAVGELF
>few|TRBV5-1
ASSSGQGSLYFGSPLH
>many|TRBV24-1
ATSRAGGDTQY
>.|TRBV7-2
ASSSPTERGELF
>.|TRBV20-1
SGLQGAYTEAF
>.|TRBV20-1
SALDSNNQPQH
>.|TRBV6-4
ASSDALGGTSPFIQY
>.|TRBV18
ASSPDVPSNYGYT
>.|TRBV9
ASSVKEGTGETQY
>.|TRBV11-2
ASSLYQRGGVGWEQY
>few|TRBV20-1
SARDPGNTGELF
>.|TRBV6-5
ASRVYRSDTEAF
>.|TRBV6-2/TRBV6-3
ASSQGSGQF
>.|TRBV5-4
ASSQKLAGGMDTQY
>many|TRBV6-1
ASSESAGGQETQY
>.|TRBV27
ASSYRQGHNSPLH
>.|TRBV7-2
ASSRKTGRLEAF
>few|TRBV7-2
ASSWGVSGNTIY
>few|TRBV12-5
ASADFPTYNEQF
>.|TRBV7-2
ASRKRGGRYEQY
>few|TRBV3-1
ASSQSQGRSEAF
>many|TRBV7-2
ASSLTRRETQY
>.|TRBV14
ASSAGLGFDYT
>many|TRBV12-3/TRBV12-4
ASTTSQGVGEQF
>.|TRBV6-5
ASRAAAGSEQY
>many|TRBV4-2
ASSRKLAGATGELF
>few|TRBV5-6
ASSLVLRDTSYEQY
>few|TRBV30
AWSSGKGFGYT
>many|TRBV12-3/TRBV12-4
ASSFGDTQY
>.|TRBV11-2
ASSLADEGLAGYEQY
>.|TRBV7-9
ASSFVTDSSTDTQY
>many|TRBV28
ASSHRRQGARINEKLF